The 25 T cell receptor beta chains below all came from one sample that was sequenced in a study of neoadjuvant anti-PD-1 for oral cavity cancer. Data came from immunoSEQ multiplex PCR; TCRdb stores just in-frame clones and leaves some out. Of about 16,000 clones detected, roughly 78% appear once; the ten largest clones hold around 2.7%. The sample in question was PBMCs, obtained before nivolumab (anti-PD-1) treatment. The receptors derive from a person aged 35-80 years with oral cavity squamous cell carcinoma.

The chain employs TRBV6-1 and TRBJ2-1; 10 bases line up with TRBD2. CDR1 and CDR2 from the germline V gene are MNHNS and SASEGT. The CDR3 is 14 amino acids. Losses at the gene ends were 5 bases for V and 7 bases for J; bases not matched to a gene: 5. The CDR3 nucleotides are TGTGCCAGCAGTCTAGCGGGAGTCGCGAATGAGCAGTTCTTC. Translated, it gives CASSLAGVANEQFF.

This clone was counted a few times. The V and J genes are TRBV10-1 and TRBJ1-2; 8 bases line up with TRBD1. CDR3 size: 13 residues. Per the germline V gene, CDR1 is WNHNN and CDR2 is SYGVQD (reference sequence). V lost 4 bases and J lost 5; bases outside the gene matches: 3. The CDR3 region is CASSAQGAYGYTF. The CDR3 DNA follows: TGCGCCAGCAGTGCGCAGGGGGCTTATGGCTACACCTTC.

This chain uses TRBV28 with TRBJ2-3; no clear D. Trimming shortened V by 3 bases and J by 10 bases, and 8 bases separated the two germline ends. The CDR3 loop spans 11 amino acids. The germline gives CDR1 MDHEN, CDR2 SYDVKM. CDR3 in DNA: TGTGCCAGCAGTTTTTCCCTTGCGCAGTATTTT. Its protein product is CASSFSLAQYF.

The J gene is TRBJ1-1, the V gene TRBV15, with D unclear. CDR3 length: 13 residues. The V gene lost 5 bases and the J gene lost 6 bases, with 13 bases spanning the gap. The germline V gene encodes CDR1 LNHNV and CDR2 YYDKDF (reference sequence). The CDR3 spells CATSPRHGAEAFF. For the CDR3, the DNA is TGTGCCACCAGCCCCCGGCATGGGGCTGAAGCTTTCTTT. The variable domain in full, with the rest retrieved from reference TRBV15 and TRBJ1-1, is DAMVIQNPRYQVTQFGKPVTLSCSQTLNHNVMYWYQQKSSQAPKLLFHYYDKDFNNEADTPDNFQSRRPNTSFCFLDIRSPGLGDTAMYLCATSPRHGAEAFFGQGTRLTVV.

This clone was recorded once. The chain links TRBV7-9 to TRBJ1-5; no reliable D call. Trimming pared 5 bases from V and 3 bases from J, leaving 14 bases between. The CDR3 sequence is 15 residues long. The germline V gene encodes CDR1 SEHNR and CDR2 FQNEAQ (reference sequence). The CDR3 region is CASSVGGSTNQPQHF. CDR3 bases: TGTGCCAGCAGCGTGGGTGGGAGCACCAATCAGCCCCAGCATTTT.

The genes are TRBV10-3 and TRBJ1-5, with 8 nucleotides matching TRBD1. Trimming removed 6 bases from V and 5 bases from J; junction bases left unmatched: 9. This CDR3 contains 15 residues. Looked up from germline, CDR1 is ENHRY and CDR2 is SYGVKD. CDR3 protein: CAISASGGRDQPQHF. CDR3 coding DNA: TGTGCCATCAGCGCTTCAGGGGGCCGGGATCAGCCCCAGCATTTT.

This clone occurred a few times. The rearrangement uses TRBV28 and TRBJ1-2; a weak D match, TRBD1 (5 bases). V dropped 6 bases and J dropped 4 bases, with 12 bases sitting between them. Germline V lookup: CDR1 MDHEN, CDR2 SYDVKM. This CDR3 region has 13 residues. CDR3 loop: CASRPAGSYGYTF. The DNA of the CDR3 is TGTGCCAGCAGACCGGCAGGGAGCTATGGCTACACCTTC.

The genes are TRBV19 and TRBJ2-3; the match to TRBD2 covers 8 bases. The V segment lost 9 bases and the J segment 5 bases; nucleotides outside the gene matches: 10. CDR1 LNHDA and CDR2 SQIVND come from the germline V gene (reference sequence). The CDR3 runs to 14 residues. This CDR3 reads CASTPGGPRDTQYF. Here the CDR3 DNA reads TGTGCCAGCACTCCGGGAGGGCCGAGAGATACGCAGTATTTT.

This CDR3 is CASSLIFYEQYF. The CDR3 coding sequence is TGTGCCAGCAGCTTAATATTCTACGAGCAGTACTTC. The genes are TRBV7-9 and TRBJ2-7; no reliable D call. CDR1 and CDR2 from the germline V gene are SEHNR and FQNEAQ (reference sequence). CDR3 length: 12 amino acids. Trimming left V 2 bases short and J 3 bases short, with 5 bases between. Full variable domain (outside the CDR3, taken from reference TRBV7-9 and TRBJ2-7): DTGVSQNPRHKITKRGQNVTFRCDPISEHNRLYWYRQTLGQGPEFLTYFQNEAQLEKSRLLSDRFSAERPKGSFSTLEIQRTEQGDSAMYLCASSLIFYEQYFGPGTRLTVT.

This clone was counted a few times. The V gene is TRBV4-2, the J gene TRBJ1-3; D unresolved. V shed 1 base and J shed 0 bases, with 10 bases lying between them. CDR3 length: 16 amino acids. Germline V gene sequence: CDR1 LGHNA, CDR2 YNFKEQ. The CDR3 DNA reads TGTGCCAGCAGCCAAGCGAGGGCTGCCTCTGGAAACACCATATATTTT. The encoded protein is CASSQARAASGNTIYF.

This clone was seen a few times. DNA for the CDR3: TGTGCCAGCAGCTACCGGGACAGGGAAAACATTCAGTACTTC. The encoded protein is CASSYRDRENIQYF. The rearrangement uses TRBV7-9 and TRBJ2-4; TRBD1 matches 9 bases. CDR1 is SEHNR, CDR2 FQNEAQ, per germline (reference sequence). V gave up 4 bases and J gave up 5 bases; unmatched junction bases: 3. CDR3 length equals 14 residues.

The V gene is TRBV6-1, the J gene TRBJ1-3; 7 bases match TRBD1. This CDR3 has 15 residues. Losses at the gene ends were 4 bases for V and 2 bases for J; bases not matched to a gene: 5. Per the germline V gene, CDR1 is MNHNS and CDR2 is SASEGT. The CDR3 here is CASSVIQGTGNTIYF. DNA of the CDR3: TGTGCCAGCAGTGTAATACAGGGGACTGGAAACACCATATATTTT.

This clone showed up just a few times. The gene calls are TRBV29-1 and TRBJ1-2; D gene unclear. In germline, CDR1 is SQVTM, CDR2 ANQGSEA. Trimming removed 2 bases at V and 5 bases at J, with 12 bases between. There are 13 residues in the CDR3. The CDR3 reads CSVEKQAGYGYTF. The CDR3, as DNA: TGCAGCGTTGAAAAGCAGGCAGGATATGGCTACACCTTC. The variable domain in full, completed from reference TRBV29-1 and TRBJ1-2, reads SAVISQKPSRDICQRGTSLTIQCQVDSQVTMMFWYRQQPGQSLTLIATANQGSEATYESGFVIDKFPISRPNLTFSTLTVSNMSPEDSSIYLCSVEKQAGYGYTFGSGTRLTVV.

CDR3 loop: CASSVGGTNLYEQYF. CDR3 DNA sequence: TGTGCCAGCAGCGTAGGTGGGACAAACCTTTACGAGCAGTACTTC. The chain is built from TRBV9 and TRBJ2-7; D may be TRBD1 (6 bases). Germline lookup yields CDR1 SGDLS and CDR2 YYNGEE. V lost 0 bases, J lost 4 bases, and 14 bases lay in between. CDR3 size: 15 residues.

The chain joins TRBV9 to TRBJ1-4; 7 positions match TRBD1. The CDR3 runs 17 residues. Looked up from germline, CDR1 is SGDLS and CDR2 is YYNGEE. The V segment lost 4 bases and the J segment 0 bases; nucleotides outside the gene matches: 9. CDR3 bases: TGTGCCAGCAGCCCAGAGGGGGCGGACGCAACTAATGAAAAACTGTTTTTT. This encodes CASSPEGADATNEKLFF. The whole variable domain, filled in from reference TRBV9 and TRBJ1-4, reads DSGVTQTPKHLITATGQRVTLRCSPRSGDLSVYWYQQSLDQGLQFLIQYYNGEERAKGNILERFSAQQFPDLHSELNLSSLELGDSALYFCASSPEGADATNEKLFFGSGTQLSVL.

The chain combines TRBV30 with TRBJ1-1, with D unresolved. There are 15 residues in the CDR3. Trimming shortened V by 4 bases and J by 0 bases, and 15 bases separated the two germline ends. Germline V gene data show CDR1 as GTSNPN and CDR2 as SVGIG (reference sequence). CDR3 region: CAWIPGIAVNTEAFF. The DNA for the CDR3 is TGTGCCTGGATCCCGGGCATTGCCGTGAACACTGAAGCTTTCTTT.

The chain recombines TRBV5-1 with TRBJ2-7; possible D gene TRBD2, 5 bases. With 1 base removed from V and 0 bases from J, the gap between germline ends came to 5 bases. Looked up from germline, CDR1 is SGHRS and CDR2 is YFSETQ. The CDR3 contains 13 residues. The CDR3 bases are TGCGCCAGCAGCTTGCGGGACTCCTACGAGCAGTACTTC. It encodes CASSLRDSYEQYF. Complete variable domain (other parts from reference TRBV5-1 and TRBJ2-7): KAGVTQTPRYLIKTRGQQVTLSCSPISGHRSVSWYQQTPGQGLQFLFEYFSETQRNKGNFPGRFSGRQFSNSRSEMNVSTLELGDSALYLCASSLRDSYEQYFGPGTRLTVT.

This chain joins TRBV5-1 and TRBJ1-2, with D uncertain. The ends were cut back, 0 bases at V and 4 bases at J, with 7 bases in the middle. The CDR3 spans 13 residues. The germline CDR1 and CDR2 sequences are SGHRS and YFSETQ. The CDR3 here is CASSLGTLYGYTF. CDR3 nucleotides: TGCGCCAGCAGCTTGGGAACGCTCTATGGCTACACCTTC. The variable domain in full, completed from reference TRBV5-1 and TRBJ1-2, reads KAGVTQTPRYLIKTRGQQVTLSCSPISGHRSVSWYQQTPGQGLQFLFEYFSETQRNKGNFPGRFSGRQFSNSRSEMNVSTLELGDSALYLCASSLGTLYGYTFGSGTRLTVV.

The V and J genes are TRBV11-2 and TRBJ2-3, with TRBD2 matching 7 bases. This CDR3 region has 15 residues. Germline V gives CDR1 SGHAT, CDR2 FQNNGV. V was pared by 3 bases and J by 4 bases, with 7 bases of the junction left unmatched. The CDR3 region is CASSLGGLSADTQYF. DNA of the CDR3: TGTGCCAGCAGCTTGGGAGGGTTGAGCGCAGATACGCAGTATTTT.

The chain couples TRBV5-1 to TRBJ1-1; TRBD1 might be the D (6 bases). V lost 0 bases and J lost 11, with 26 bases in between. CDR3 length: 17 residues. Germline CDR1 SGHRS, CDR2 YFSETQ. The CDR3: CASSLAGPNRVVIRAFF. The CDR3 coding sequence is TGCGCCAGCAGCTTGGCGGGACCGAACAGGGTGGTGATCCGGGCTTTCTTT.

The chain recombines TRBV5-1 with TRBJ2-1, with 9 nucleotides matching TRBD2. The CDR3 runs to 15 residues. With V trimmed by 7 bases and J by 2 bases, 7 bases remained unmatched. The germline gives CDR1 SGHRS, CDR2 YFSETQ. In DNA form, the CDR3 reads TGCGCCAGCGACCCTAGCGGGGAAACCTACAATGAGCAGTTCTTC. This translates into CASDPSGETYNEQFF.

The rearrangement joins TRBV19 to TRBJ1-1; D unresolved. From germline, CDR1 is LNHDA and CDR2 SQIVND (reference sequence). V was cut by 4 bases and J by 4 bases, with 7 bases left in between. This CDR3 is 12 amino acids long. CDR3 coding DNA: TGTGCCAGTAGTAGCGGGGTCACTGAAGCTTTCTTT. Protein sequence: CASSSGVTEAFF. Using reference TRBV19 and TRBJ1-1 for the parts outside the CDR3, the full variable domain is DGGITQSPKYLFRKEGQNVTLSCEQNLNHDAMYWYRQDPGQGLRLIYYSQIVNDFQKGDIAEGYSVSREKKESFPLTVTSAQKNPTAFYLCASSSGVTEAFFGQGTRLTVV.

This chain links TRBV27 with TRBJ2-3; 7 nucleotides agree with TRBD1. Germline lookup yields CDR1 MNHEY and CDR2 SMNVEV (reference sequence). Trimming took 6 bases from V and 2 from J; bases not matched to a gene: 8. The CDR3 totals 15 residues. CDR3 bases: TGTGCCAGCAGCCTAAAGGGGGCGTACACAGATACGCAGTATTTT. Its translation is CASSLKGAYTDTQYF.

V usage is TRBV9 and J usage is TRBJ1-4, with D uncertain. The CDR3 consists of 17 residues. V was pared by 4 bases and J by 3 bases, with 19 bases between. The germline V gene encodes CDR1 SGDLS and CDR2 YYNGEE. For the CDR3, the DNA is TGTGCCAGCAGCCCCCGGGTGTGGCCCGGTCCTAATGAAAAACTGTTTTTT. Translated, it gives CASSPRVWPGPNEKLFF.

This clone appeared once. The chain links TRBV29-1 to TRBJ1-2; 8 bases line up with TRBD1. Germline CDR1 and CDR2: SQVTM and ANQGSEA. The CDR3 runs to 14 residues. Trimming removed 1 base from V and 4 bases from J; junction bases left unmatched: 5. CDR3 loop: CSVEAEGQVYGYTF. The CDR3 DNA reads TGCAGCGTTGAAGCGGAGGGACAGGTCTATGGCTACACCTTC.